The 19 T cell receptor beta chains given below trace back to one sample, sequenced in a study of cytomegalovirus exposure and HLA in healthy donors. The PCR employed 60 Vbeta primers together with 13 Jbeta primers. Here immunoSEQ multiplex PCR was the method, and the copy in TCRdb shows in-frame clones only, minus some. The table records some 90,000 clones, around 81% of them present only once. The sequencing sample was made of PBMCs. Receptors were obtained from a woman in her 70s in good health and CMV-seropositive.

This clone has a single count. The CDR3: CSVEVRLGQGINEQFF. The DNA for the CDR3 is TGCAGCGTTGAAGTGCGCTTGGGACAGGGGATCAATGAGCAGTTCTTC. The chain joins TRBV29-1 to TRBJ2-1, with 10 nucleotides matching TRBD1. With V trimmed by 1 base and J by 6 bases, 9 bases remained unmatched. In germline, CDR1 is SQVTM, CDR2 ANQGSEA. This CDR3 has 16 amino acids.

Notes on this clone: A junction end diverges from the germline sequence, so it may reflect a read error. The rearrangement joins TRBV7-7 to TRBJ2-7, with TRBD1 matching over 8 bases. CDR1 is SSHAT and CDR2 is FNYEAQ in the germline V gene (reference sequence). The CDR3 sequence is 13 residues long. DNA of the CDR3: TGTGCTAGCAGCCTTGACAGGGGAAACGAGCAGTACTTC. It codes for CASSLDRGNEQYF.

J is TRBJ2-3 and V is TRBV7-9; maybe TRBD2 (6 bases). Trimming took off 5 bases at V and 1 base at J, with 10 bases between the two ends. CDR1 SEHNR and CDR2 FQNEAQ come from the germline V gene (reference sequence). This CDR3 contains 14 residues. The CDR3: CASSLGTGTDTQYF. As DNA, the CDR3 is TGTGCCAGCAGCCTTGGGACTGGCACAGATACGCAGTATTTT.

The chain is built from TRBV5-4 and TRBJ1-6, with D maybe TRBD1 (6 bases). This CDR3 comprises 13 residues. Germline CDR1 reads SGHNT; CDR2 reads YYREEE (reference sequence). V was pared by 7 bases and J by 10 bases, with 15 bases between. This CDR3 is CASSQGLDSPLHF. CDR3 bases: TGTGCCAGCTCACAGGGACTAGACTCACCCCTCCACTTT.

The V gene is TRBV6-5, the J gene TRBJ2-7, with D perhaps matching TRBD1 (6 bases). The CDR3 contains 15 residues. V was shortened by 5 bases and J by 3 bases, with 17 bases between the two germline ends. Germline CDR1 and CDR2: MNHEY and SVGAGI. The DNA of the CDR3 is TGTGCCAGCAGTCCCTCCCGGGACACCTACTACGAGCAGTACTTC. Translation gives CASSPSRDTYYEQYF.

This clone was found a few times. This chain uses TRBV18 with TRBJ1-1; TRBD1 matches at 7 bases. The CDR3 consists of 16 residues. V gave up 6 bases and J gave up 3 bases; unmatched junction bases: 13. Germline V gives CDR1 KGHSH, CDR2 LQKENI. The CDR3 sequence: CASSPGQGVTHTEAFF. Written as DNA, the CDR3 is TGTGCCAGCTCCCCAGGGCAGGGGGTGACCCACACTGAAGCTTTCTTT.

The CDR3 DNA reads TGTGCCAGCAGCTTGCCCGGGAGAGGGACAGATACGCAGTATTTT. It is translated as CASSLPGRGTDTQYF. The gene calls are TRBV5-8 and TRBJ2-3, with a weak D call TRBD2 (6 bases). Trimming took off 1 base at V and 3 bases at J, with 12 bases between the two ends. Germline lookup yields CDR1 SGHTS and CDR2 YDEGEE. The CDR3 has 15 amino acids.

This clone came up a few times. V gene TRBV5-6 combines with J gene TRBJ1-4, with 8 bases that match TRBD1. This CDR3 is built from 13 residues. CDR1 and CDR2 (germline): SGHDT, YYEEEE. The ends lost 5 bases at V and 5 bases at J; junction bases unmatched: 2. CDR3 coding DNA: TGTGCCAGCAGGGGACAGGAGAATGAAAAACTGTTTTTT. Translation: CASRGQENEKLFF.

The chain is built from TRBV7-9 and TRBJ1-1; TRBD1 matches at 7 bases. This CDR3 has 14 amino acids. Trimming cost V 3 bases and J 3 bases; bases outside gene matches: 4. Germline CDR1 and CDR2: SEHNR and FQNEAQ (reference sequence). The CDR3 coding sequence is TGTGCCAGCAGCTTGACCGACAGGGACACTGAAGCTTTCTTT. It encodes CASSLTDRDTEAFF.

This CDR3 reads CASSRRDSARSGNTIYF. The CDR3 region has the DNA TGTGCCAGCAGCAGGAGGGACAGTGCCCGCTCTGGAAACACCATATATTTT. The genes are TRBV14 and TRBJ1-3, with 7 bases identical to TRBD1. The CDR3 is made up of 17 amino acids. CDR1 SGHDN and CDR2 FVKESK come from the germline V gene. V lost 5 bases, J lost 0 bases, and 10 bases stayed unmatched.

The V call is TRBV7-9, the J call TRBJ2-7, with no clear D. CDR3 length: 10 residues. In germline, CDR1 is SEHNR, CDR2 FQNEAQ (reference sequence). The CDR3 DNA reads TGTGCGCAGAGGCCTTACGAGCAGTACTTC. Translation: CAQRPYEQYF. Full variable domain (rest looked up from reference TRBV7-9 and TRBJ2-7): DTGVSQNPRHKITKRGQNVTFRCDPISEHNRLYWYRQTLGQGPEFLTYFQNEAQLEKSRLLSDRFSAERPKGSFSTLEIQRTEQGDSAMYLCAQRPYEQYFGPGTRLTVT.

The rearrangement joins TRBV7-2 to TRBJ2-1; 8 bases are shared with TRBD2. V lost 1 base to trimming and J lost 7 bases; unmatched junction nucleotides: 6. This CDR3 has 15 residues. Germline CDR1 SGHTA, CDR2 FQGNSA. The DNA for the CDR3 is TGTGCCAGCAGCTTAGGTGGGACTAGAAGTAATGAGCAGTTCTTC. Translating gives CASSLGGTRSNEQFF.

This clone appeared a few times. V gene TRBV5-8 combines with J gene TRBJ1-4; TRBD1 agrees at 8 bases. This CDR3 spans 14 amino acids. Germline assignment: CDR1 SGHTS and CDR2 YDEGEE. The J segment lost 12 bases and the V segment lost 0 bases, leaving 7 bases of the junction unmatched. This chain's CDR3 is CASSLEGQAGELFF. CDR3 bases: TGTGCCAGCAGCTTGGAGGGACAGGCCGGGGAACTGTTTTTT.

As DNA, the CDR3 is TGTGCCAGCAGCGAGGAATTAGTGGGTGGCTACACCTTC. This translates into CASSEELVGGYTF. V and J are TRBV7-9 and TRBJ1-2; D remains unclear. CDR3 size: 13 residues. V gave up 5 bases and J gave up 7 bases, with 14 bases separating them. Per germline, CDR1 SEHNR and CDR2 FQNEAQ (reference sequence).

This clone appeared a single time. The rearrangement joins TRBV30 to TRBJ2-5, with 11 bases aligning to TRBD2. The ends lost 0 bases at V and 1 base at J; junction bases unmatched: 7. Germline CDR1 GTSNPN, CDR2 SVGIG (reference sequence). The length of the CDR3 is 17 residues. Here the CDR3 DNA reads TGTGCCTGGAGTGTACTTGGGCTAGCGGGGGGCCAAGAGACCCAGTACTTC. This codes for CAWSVLGLAGGQETQYF.

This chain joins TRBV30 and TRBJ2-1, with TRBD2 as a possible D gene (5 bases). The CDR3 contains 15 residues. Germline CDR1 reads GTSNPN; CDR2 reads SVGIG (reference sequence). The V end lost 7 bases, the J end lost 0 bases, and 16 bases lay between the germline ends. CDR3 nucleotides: TGTGCCTTTCAGACGGGGTCAAACTCCTACAATGAGCAGTTCTTC. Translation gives CAFQTGSNSYNEQFF. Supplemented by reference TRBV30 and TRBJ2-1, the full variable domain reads SQTIHQWPATLVQPVGSPLSLECTVEGTSNPNLYWYRQAAGRGLQLLFYSVGIGQISSEVPQNLSASRPQDRQFILSSKKLLLSDSGFYLCAFQTGSNSYNEQFFGPGTRLTVL.

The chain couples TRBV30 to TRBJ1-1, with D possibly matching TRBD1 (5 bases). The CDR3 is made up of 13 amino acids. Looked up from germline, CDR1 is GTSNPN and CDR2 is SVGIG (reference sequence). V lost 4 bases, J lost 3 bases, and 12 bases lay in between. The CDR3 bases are TGTGCCTGGACTCAAGGGGCTTACACTGAAGCTTTCTTT. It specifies CAWTQGAYTEAFF.

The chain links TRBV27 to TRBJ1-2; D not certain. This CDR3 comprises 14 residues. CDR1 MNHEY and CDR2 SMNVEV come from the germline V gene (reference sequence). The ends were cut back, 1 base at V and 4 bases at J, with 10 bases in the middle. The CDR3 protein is CASSLFGSSYGYTF. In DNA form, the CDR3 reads TGTGCCAGCAGTTTATTTGGGAGCAGCTATGGCTACACCTTC.

The CDR3 DNA reads as TGCGCCAGCAGTGTAGGGGGCAAAAAACTGTTTTTT. Amino acid sequence: CASSVGGKKLFF. V usage is TRBV10-1 and J usage is TRBJ1-4; 7 nucleotides agree with TRBD1. The V segment lost 4 bases and the J segment 9 bases; nucleotides outside the gene matches: 2. From germline, CDR1 is WNHNN and CDR2 SYGVQD (reference sequence). The CDR3 sequence is 12 residues long.